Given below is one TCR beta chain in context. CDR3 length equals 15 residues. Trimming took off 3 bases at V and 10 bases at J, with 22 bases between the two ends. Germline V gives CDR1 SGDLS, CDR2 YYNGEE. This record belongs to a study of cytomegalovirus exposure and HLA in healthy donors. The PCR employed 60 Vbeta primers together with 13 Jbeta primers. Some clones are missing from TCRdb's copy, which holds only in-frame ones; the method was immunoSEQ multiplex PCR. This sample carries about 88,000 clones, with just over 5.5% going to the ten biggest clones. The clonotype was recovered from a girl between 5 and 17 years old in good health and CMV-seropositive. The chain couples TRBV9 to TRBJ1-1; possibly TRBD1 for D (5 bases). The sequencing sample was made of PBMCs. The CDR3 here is CASSGAGGVVGRAFF. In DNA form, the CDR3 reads TGTGCCAGCAGCGGAGCAGGAGGGGTAGTCGGTAGAGCTTTCTTT.